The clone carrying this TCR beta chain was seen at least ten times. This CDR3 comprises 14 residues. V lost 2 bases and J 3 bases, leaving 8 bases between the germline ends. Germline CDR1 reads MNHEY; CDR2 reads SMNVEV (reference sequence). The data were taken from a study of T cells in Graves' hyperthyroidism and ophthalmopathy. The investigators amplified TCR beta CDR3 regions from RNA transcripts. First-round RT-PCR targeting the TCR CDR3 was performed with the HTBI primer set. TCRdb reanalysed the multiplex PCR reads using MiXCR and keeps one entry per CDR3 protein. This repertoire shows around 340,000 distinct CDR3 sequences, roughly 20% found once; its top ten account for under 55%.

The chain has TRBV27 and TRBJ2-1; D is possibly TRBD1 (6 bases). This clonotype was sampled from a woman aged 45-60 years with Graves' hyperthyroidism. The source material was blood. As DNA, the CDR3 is TGTGCCAGCAGTTTAACAGGGAACTACAATGAGCAGTTCTTC. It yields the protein CASSLTGNYNEQFF.